These 18 T cell receptor beta chains share one sample of origin, sequenced in a study of technical replicates of blood from a handful of donors. The repertoire was sequenced with immunoSEQ multiplex PCR; TCRdb's copy has only in-frame clones and lacks some. Among 65,000 to 95,000 clones listed, 94% were seen once. Specimen: T cells isolated from PBMCs. All receptors derive from a human donor in good health.

This clone showed up just once. The rearrangement uses TRBV25-1 and TRBJ2-4; tentative D call: TRBD2 (7 bases). The CDR3 spans 13 residues. Trimming pared 2 bases from V and 6 bases from J, leaving 8 bases between. Looked up from germline, CDR1 is MGHDK and CDR2 is SYGVNS. CDR3 DNA sequence: TGTGCCAGCAGTGAAGGGGGGGCAAACATTCAGTACTTC. Encoded protein: CASSEGGANIQYF.

The chain employs TRBV14 and TRBJ2-7; maybe TRBD1 (5 bases). The V gene's germline CDR1 is SGHDN and CDR2 FVKESK. CDR3 size: 15 residues. The germline V and J ends were trimmed by 2 bases and 0 bases, with 11 bases remaining between them. In nucleotides, the CDR3 is TGTGCCAGCAGCCAATCCGCAGGGCGCTCCTACGAGCAGTACTTC. This gives the protein CASSQSAGRSYEQYF.

The gene calls are TRBV4-3 and TRBJ2-2; D unresolved. Germline V gene lookup returns CDR1 LGHNA and CDR2 YSLEER. This CDR3 has 17 amino acids. V lost 1 base and J 0 bases, leaving 12 bases between the germline ends. CDR3 nucleotides: TGCGCCAGCAGCCAAGCGGATTTAGGAGCGAACACCGGGGAGCTGTTTTTT. Its translation: CASSQADLGANTGELFF.

This clone was observed a few times. The rearrangement joins TRBV11-3 to TRBJ1-1; D is unresolved. Per the germline V gene, CDR1 is SGHNT and CDR2 is YENEEA. The CDR3 consists of 13 residues. V gave up 4 bases and J gave up 1 base, with 7 bases separating them. CDR3 sequence (DNA): TGTGCCAGCAGCTATATTTGGAACACTGAAGCTTTCTTT. Translated: CASSYIWNTEAFF. Combining the CDR3 with reference TRBV11-3 and TRBJ1-1 gives the whole variable domain EAGVVQSPRYKIIEKKQPVAFWCNPISGHNTLYWYLQNLGQGPELLIRYENEEAVDDSQLPKDRFSAERLKGVDSTLKIQPAELGDSAVYLCASSYIWNTEAFFGQGTRLTVV.

The chain uses TRBV27 and TRBJ2-1, with 8 bases lining up with TRBD2. Germline CDR1 MNHEY, CDR2 SMNVEV (reference sequence). V shed 6 bases, J shed 6 bases, and the junction held 28 bases outside the gene matches. The CDR3 extends over 21 amino acids. Here the CDR3 DNA reads TGTGCCAGCAGACTAAAGCAGAGACCACTTAGCCCTAGCGGGCCGGGCAATGAGCAGTTCTTC. It yields the protein CASRLKQRPLSPSGPGNEQFF.

The rearrangement joins TRBV6-6 to TRBJ2-1, with D possibly being TRBD1 (5 bases). V lost 2 bases and J lost 7, with 18 bases in between. CDR3 length: 16 residues. Germline lookup yields CDR1 MNHNY and CDR2 SVGAGI (reference sequence). The CDR3 here is CASSYGRLKTANEQFF. DNA for the CDR3: TGTGCCAGCAGTTACGGACGCCTTAAGACAGCTAATGAGCAGTTCTTC.

The genes are TRBV4-1 and TRBJ2-3, with 12 bases lining up with TRBD2. Trimming at V came to 5 bases and at J to 2 bases, leaving 2 bases not matched to a gene. Looked up from germline, CDR1 is MGHRA and CDR2 is YSYEKL. The CDR3 sequence is 15 residues long. The CDR3 is CASSGLAGFTDTQYF. The CDR3 region has the DNA TGCGCCAGCAGCGGACTAGCGGGATTCACAGATACGCAGTATTTT.

The V and J genes are TRBV27 and TRBJ2-5, with TRBD1 as a possible D gene (6 bases). The ends were cut back, 4 bases at V and 4 bases at J, with 13 bases in the middle. The CDR3 spans 14 residues. Germline assignment: CDR1 MNHEY and CDR2 SMNVEV (reference sequence). The chain's CDR3 is CASSSSPRGETQYF. As DNA, the CDR3 is TGTGCCAGCAGTTCCTCCCCCAGGGGAGAGACCCAGTACTTC.

Concerning this clone itself: Other DNA sequences in this sample translate to the same CDR3. This chain uses TRBV30 with TRBJ1-5; D might be TRBD1 (6 bases). Trimming took 0 bases from V and 5 from J, leaving 8 bases between them. The CDR3 spans 13 residues. CDR1 and CDR2 (germline): GTSNPN, SVGIG (reference sequence). The CDR3 reads CAWSVQGDQPQHF. CDR3 nucleotide sequence: TGTGCCTGGAGTGTACAGGGCGATCAGCCCCAGCATTTT.

CDR3 sequence: CASSFRDRGYNEQFF. In DNA, the CDR3 is TGTGCCAGCAGTTTTCGGGACAGGGGGTACAATGAGCAGTTCTTC. This chain uses TRBV27 with TRBJ2-1; TRBD1 matches at 11 bases. The CDR3 extends over 15 amino acids. The V segment lost 3 bases and the J segment 4 bases; nucleotides outside the gene matches: 2. Per the germline V gene, CDR1 is MNHEY and CDR2 is SMNVEV (reference sequence).

The rearrangement joins TRBV5-6 to TRBJ1-2; tentatively, D is TRBD1 (5 bases). Trimming took off 0 bases at V and 8 bases at J, with 11 bases between the two ends. Germline V lookup: CDR1 SGHDT, CDR2 YYEEEE. The CDR3 covers 13 residues. In DNA form, the CDR3 reads TGTGCCAGCAGCTTGGAAGGGGCCAGGGGCTACACCTTC. Translating gives CASSLEGARGYTF.

V is TRBV4-3 and J is TRBJ2-7, with 13 bases aligning to TRBD2. The CDR3 loop spans 15 amino acids. The V and J ends lost 2 bases and 6 bases, in that order; junction bases with no gene match: 4. Germline assignment: CDR1 LGHNA and CDR2 YSLEER. CDR3 residues: CASSQLTSGRSEQYF. The CDR3 DNA sequence: TGCGCCAGCAGCCAACTGACTAGCGGGAGGAGCGAGCAGTACTTC.

The CDR3 protein is CASQGTGQPQHF. The CDR3 DNA is TGTGCCAGCCAGGGTACGGGTCAGCCCCAGCATTTT. The chain recombines TRBV28 with TRBJ1-5; maybe TRBD1 (5 bases). The CDR3 is made up of 12 amino acids. V gave up 8 bases and J gave up 6 bases, with 11 bases separating them. CDR1 MDHEN and CDR2 SYDVKM come from the germline V gene.

The chain has TRBV4-1 and TRBJ1-2; TRBD1 matches at 7 bases. The CDR3 has 15 residues. Germline trimming cut 5 bases from V and 0 bases from J; bases unmatched to any gene: 6. Germline V gene sequence: CDR1 MGHRA, CDR2 YSYEKL. The CDR3 coding sequence is TGCGCCAGCAGCGAAGGGACAGTCTCTAACTATGGCTACACCTTC. This encodes CASSEGTVSNYGYTF.

CDR3 region: CASSDRVGTGEETQYF. The DNA of the CDR3 is TGTGCCAGCAGCGACAGAGTAGGGACAGGGGAGGAGACCCAGTACTTC. V is TRBV14 and J is TRBJ2-5, with TRBD1 identical over 10 bases. This CDR3 has 16 residues. CDR1 is SGHDN, CDR2 FVKESK, per germline. V trimming: 5 bases; J trimming: 5 bases; junction bases outside the gene matches: 11.

The V call is TRBV15, the J call TRBJ2-5; 13 bases are a match to TRBD2. From germline, CDR1 is LNHNV and CDR2 YYDKDF (reference sequence). The CDR3 is 16 amino acids. After removal of 4 bases from V and 5 bases from J, the junction contained 7 bases not matched to a gene. CDR3 sequence reads: CATSIGLAGDMETQYF. The CDR3 DNA sequence: TGTGCCACCAGCATTGGACTAGCGGGAGACATGGAGACCCAGTACTTC.

The chain carries TRBV10-3 and TRBJ2-5; 10 positions match TRBD2. The V gene's germline CDR1 is ENHRY and CDR2 SYGVKD. This CDR3 has 15 amino acids. After removal of 2 bases from V and 4 bases from J, the junction contained 4 bases not matched to a gene. The CDR3 protein is CAISEGSSGRETQYF. The CDR3 region has the DNA TGTGCCATCAGTGAGGGCTCTAGCGGGAGAGAGACCCAGTACTTC.

The V and J genes are TRBV5-4 and TRBJ2-7; D is possibly TRBD1 (5 bases). Germline CDR1 reads SGHNT; CDR2 reads YYREEE (reference sequence). Trimming removed 0 bases from V and 2 bases from J, with 6 bases in between. This CDR3 contains 13 residues. The CDR3 protein is CASSLDRTYEQYF. CDR3 DNA sequence: TGTGCCAGCAGCTTGGACAGGACCTACGAGCAGTACTTC.